This T cell receptor (beta chain) appears in the sequencing data of a study of blood T cell repertoires in COVID-19 (dated by TCRdb to the early 2020s). General notes on the study: Samples from collaborators originated in the United States, Italy and Spain and spanned both the acute and convalescent phases of COVID-19. Nearly every sample came with metadata listing a de-identified subject ID, COVID-19 status, age in years and sex. The material from the prospective study consisted of cDNA or gDNA derived from T cells, B-cell-depleted T cells, or PBMCs. Where HLA class I and class II types were available, the types were taken from metadata supplied by the sample provider, not from assay-based typing. Samples came from the ongoing ImmuneRACE study (first 160 participants) plus 1,254 subjects from 6 global collaborators. Deeply sampled blood TCRbeta repertoires from subjects exposed to, actively infected with, or recovered from COVID-19 were included in the dataset. The repertoires were released in a freely available public database intended as a resource for research on the immune response to SARS-CoV-2.

Participants in the prospective study were aged about 18 to 95 years, lived in about two dozen United States geographic areas, and enrolled through a virtual design. To assign participants to cohorts, the prospective study relied on clinical history that participants themselves reported in a screening survey and a study questionnaire. Exposed participants had been in contact with someone with a PCR-confirmed or clinician-diagnosed COVID-19 case within 2 weeks of study entry. In the prospective study, whole blood, serum and a nasopharyngeal or oropharyngeal swab were collected from each participant by mobile phlebotomists. Prospective study participants could optionally give additional blood draws and questionnaires over a 2-month period. Before DNA extraction, prospective study blood samples were shipped either frozen or at room temperature. Broad study findings and their caveats: How much clinical and demographic metadata was included differed by source and by participant, and the metadata was provided uncurated.

Per the germline V gene, SGHRS is the CDR1 and YFSETQ is the CDR2. The germline V and J ends show losses of 5 bases and 0 bases respectively, and no gene match explains 7 bases of the junction. Taken from cysteine to phenylalanine, the CDR3 has 17 residues. Here the CDR3 DNA is all that survives: 51 bases in frame from base 1. TCRbeta CDR3 regions were amplified from genomic DNA using the immunoSEQ Assay, a bias-controlled multiplex PCR. The original pipeline was this. The number of nucleated cells in each sample was estimated from the amplification of reference gene primers within the assay. To quantify the absolute abundance of each unique TCRbeta CDR3 rearrangement, sequence reads were collapsed and filtered. For each sample, productive Simpson clonality was calculated as the square root of Simpson's diversity index across productive rearrangements. The source is immuneACCESS, and TCRdb retained only in-frame sequences with V and J called. Part of the clones is not carried over; for the studies checked, unresolved V genes explain less than half of this, and the remainder is unexplained. V and J calls and clone size are those listed in that table; D and trimming were worked out from the DNA. For this sample the table gives about 350,000 clones, of which about 88% were detected only once. 1% of the sample lies in the top ten.

Notes on this clone: The specificity of this receptor is unknown. Nothing much larger sits one base from this clone, and base qualities are not available.

The rearranged segments are TRBV5-1 and TRBJ2-2; 10 bases in between match TRBD2. Sequenced material: PBMCs or T cells enriched from blood (not recorded which). The receptor comes from a woman in her thirties who had been exposed to COVID-19. The CDR3 here reads CASSFGLAATNTGELFF. The DNA is as follows: TGCGCCAGCAGTTTTGGACTAGCGGCCACGAACACCGGGGAGCTGTTTTTT.